A single sample gave rise to the 9 T cell receptor beta chains below, sequenced in a study of shared clonotypes between healthy human individuals. TCRdb's copy holds only in-frame clones and misses some; the assay was immunoSEQ multiplex PCR. Among roughly 760,000 clones, under 80% were seen once, and the ten largest hold about 1.7%. Sample: memory CD4+ T cells sorted from blood. Subset indicated: CD45RA-negative fraction. The receptors were sampled from a woman aged 25 to 39 in good health.

The chain recombines TRBV6-5 with TRBJ2-5, with 7 bases that match TRBD2. The V and J ends lost 4 bases and 4 bases, in that order; junction bases with no gene match: 12. The germline V gene encodes CDR1 MNHEY and CDR2 SVGAGI. This CDR3 is built from 16 residues. CDR3 amino acids: CASSWGGSPSLETQYF. The CDR3 DNA sequence: TGTGCCAGCAGTTGGGGGGGGAGCCCTTCCCTAGAGACCCAGTACTTC.

Only a few counts were recorded for this clone. V gene TRBV2 combines with J gene TRBJ2-5; D is possibly TRBD1 or TRBD2 (5 bases each). Per germline, CDR1 SNHLY and CDR2 FYNNEI. There are 13 residues in the CDR3. The germline V and J ends were trimmed by 6 bases and 4 bases, with 12 bases remaining between them. The CDR3 DNA is TGTGCCAGCAGAGACTCAGGGACAGAGACCCAGTACTTC. It is translated as CASRDSGTETQYF.

The chain employs TRBV19 and TRBJ2-7; D call uncertain. The CDR3 runs to 14 residues. The V end lost 3 bases, the J end lost 0 bases, and 9 bases lay between the germline ends. Germline-derived CDR1 and CDR2 are LNHDA and SQIVND (reference sequence). The CDR3 sequence: CASSMAALSYEQYF. Written as DNA, the CDR3 is TGTGCCAGTAGTATGGCGGCCCTCTCCTACGAGCAGTACTTC.

V gene TRBV7-3 combines with J gene TRBJ2-7, with a weak D call TRBD1 (5 bases). Germline V gives CDR1 SGHTA, CDR2 FQGTGA. The V end was cut by 4 bases, the J end by 3 bases, with 10 bases between. The CDR3 totals 13 residues. This chain's CDR3 is CASSSTVLYEQYF. CDR3 bases: TGTGCCAGCAGCTCGACAGTGCTCTACGAGCAGTACTTC.

This chain connects TRBV11-2 to TRBJ2-2; D remains unclear. CDR1 is SGHAT, CDR2 FQNNGV, per germline. V lost 5 bases to trimming and J lost 3 bases, with 7 bases between them. This CDR3 is 13 amino acids long. The CDR3 sequence is CASSPTHTGELFF. CDR3 in DNA: TGTGCCAGCAGCCCCACACACACCGGGGAGCTGTTTTTT. The full variable domain, rest sourced from reference TRBV11-2 and TRBJ2-2, is EAGVAQSPRYKIIEKRQSVAFWCNPISGHATLYWYQQILGQGPKLLIQFQNNGVVDDSQLPKDRFSAERLKGVDSTLKIQPAKLEDSAVYLCASSPTHTGELFFGEGSRLTVL.

The chain couples TRBV5-8 to TRBJ1-1; D might be TRBD1 (6 bases). The germline V and J ends were trimmed by 4 bases and 4 bases, with 20 bases remaining between them. The CDR3 is 16 residues long. The germline CDR1 and CDR2 sequences are SGHTS and YDEGEE. As DNA, the CDR3 is TGTGCCAGCAGCCCGGGGGGCAGGGTTGGCGGCACTGAAGCTTTCTTT. Its protein is CASSPGGRVGGTEAFF.

The genes are TRBV10-3 and TRBJ2-1; 7 bases map to TRBD2. CDR1 is ENHRY, CDR2 SYGVKD, per germline. V lost 3 bases, J lost 3 bases, and 2 bases stayed unmatched. There are 14 residues in the CDR3. The DNA for the CDR3 is TGTGCCATCAGTGATGGGAGGGACTACAATGAGCAGTTCTTC. Residues: CAISDGRDYNEQFF.

The chain has TRBV9 and TRBJ1-3; D call uncertain. This CDR3 comprises 15 residues. Per the germline V gene, CDR1 is SGDLS and CDR2 is YYNGEE. V was cut by 4 bases and J by 0 bases, with 11 bases left in between. This CDR3 is CASSSQGYSGNTIYF. CDR3 coding DNA: TGTGCCAGCAGCAGCCAAGGTTACTCTGGAAACACCATATATTTT. Full variable domain (outside the CDR3, taken from reference TRBV9 and TRBJ1-3): DSGVTQTPKHLITATGQRVTLRCSPRSGDLSVYWYQQSLDQGLQFLIQYYNGEERAKGNILERFSAQQFPDLHSELNLSSLELGDSALYFCASSSQGYSGNTIYFGEGSWLTVV.

The gene calls are TRBV15 and TRBJ2-7, with TRBD1 matching 7 bases. Germline-derived CDR1 and CDR2 are LNHNV and YYDKDF (reference sequence). V lost 4 bases, J lost 4 bases, and 10 bases stayed unmatched. CDR3 length: 15 amino acids. CDR3 nucleotides: TGTGCCACCAGCAAATACAGGGGAAGAGAATACGAGCAGTACTTC. It specifies CATSKYRGREYEQYF.